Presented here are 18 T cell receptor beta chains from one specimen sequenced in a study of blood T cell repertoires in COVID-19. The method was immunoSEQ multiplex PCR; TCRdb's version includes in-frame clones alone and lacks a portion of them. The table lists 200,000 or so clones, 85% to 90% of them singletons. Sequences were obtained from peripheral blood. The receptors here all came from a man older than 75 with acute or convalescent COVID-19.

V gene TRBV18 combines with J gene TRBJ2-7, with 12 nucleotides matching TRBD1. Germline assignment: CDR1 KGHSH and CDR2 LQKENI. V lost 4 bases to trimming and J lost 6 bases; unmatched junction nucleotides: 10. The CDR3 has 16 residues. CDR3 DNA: TGTGCCAGCTCACGAACACCGGGACAGGGGGCACGCGAGCAGTACTTC. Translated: CASSRTPGQGAREQYF.

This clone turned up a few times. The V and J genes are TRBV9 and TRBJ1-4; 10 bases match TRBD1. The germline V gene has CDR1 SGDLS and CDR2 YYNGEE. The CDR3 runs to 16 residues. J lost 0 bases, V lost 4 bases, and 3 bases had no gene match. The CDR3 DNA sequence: TGTGCCAGCAGCCCCGGACAGGGGGCAACTAATGAAAAACTGTTTTTT. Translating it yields CASSPGQGATNEKLFF.

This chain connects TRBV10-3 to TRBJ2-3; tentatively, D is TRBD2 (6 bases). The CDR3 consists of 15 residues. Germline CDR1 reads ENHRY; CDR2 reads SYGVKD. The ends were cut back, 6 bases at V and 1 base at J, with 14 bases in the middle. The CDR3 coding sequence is TGTGCCATCAGCTCCGGGACGGGGGGCACAGATACGCAGTATTTT. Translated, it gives CAISSGTGGTDTQYF.

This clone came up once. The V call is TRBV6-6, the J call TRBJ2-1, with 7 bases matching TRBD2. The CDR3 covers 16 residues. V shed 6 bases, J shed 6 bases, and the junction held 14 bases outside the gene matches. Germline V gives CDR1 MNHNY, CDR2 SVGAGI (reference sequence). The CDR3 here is CASSKTVLAGGNEQFF. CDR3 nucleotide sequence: TGTGCCAGCAGCAAAACCGTGTTAGCGGGTGGCAATGAGCAGTTCTTC.

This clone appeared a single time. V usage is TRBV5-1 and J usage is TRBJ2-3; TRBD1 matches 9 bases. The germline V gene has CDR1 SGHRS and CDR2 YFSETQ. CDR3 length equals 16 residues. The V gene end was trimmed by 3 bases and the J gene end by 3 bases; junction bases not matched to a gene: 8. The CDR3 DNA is TGCGCCAGCAGCTCCCGACAGGGGGAAAGGACAGATACGCAGTATTTT. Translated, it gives CASSSRQGERTDTQYF.

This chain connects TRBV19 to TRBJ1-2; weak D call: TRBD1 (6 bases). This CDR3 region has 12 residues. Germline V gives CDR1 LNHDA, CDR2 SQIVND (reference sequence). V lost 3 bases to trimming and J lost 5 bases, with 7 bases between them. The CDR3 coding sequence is TGTGCCAGTAGTATCCAGGGGTATGGCTACACCTTC. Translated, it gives CASSIQGYGYTF. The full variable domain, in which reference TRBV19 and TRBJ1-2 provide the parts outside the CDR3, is DGGITQSPKYLFRKEGQNVTLSCEQNLNHDAMYWYRQDPGQGLRLIYYSQIVNDFQKGDIAEGYSVSREKKESFPLTVTSAQKNPTAFYLCASSIQGYGYTFGSGTRLTVV.

Written as DNA, the CDR3 is TGCGCCAGCAGCAACAACCACAGGGCGCCGAACACTGAAGCTTTCTTT. It is translated as CASSNNHRAPNTEAFF. The V call is TRBV10-1, the J call TRBJ1-1; D might be TRBD1 (6 bases). Trimming cost V 6 bases and J 1 base, with 18 bases left between them. This CDR3 is built from 16 residues. Germline loops: CDR1 WNHNN, CDR2 SYGVQD (reference sequence).

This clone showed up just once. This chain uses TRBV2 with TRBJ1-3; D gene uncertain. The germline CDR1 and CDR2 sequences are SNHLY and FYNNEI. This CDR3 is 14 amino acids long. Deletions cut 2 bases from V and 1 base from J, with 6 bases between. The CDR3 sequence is CASSESWSGNTIYF. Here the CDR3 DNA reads TGTGCCAGCAGTGAAAGCTGGTCTGGAAACACCATATATTTT.

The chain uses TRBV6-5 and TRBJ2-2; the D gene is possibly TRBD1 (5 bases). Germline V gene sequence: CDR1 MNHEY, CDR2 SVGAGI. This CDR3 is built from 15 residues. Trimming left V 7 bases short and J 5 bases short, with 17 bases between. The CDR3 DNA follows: TGTGCCAGCACCCCCCAGGGCTCCGGGACCGGGGAGCTGTTTTTT. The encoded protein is CASTPQGSGTGELFF.

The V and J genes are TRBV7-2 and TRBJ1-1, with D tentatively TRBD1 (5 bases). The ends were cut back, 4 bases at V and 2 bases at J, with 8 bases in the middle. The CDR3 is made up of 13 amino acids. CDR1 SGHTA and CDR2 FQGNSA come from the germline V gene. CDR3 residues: CASSYQGNTEAFF. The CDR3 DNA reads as TGTGCCAGCAGCTATCAGGGTAACACTGAAGCTTTCTTT.

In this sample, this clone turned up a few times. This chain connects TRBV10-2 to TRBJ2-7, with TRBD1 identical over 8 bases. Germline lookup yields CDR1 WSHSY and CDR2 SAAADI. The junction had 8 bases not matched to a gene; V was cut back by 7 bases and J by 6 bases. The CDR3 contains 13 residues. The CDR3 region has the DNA TGCGCCAGCACCGCAGGACAGGGATTCGAGCAGTACTTC. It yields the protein CASTAGQGFEQYF.

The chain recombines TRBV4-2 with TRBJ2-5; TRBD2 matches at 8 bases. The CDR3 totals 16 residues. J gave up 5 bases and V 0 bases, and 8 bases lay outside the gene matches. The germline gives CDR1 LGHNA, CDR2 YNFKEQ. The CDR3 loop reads CASSQDPSGLGETQYF. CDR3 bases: TGTGCCAGCAGCCAAGACCCTAGCGGGTTGGGGGAGACCCAGTACTTC.

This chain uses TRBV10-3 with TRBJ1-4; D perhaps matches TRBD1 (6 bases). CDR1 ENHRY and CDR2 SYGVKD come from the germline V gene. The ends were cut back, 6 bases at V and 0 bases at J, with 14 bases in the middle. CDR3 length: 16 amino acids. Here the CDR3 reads CAIRSGTSTTNEKLFF. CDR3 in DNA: TGTGCCATCAGGTCCGGGACATCTACAACTAATGAAAAACTGTTTTTT.

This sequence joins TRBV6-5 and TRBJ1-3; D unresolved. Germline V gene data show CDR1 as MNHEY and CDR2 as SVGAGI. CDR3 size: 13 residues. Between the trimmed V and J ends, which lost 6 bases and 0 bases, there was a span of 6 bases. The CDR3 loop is CASRTYSGNTIYF. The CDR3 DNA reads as TGTGCCAGCAGGACATACTCTGGAAACACCATATATTTT.

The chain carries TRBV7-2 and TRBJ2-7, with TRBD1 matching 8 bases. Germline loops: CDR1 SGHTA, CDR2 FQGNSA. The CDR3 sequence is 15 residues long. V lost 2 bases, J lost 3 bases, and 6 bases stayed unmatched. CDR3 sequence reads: CASSLLFGQGYEQYF. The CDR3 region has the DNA TGTGCCAGCAGCTTATTATTCGGACAGGGCTACGAGCAGTACTTC. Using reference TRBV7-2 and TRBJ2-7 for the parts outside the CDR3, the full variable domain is GAGVSQSPSNKVTEKGKDVELRCDPISGHTALYWYRQSLGQGLEFLIYFQGNSAPDKSGLPSDRFSAERTGGSVSTLTIQRTQQEDSAVYLCASSLLFGQGYEQYFGPGTRLTVT.

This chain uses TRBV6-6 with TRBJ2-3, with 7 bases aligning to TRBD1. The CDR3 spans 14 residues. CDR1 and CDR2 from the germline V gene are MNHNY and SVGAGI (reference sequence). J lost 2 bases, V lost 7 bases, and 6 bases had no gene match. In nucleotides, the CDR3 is TGTGCCAGCACCCGGGACAGTCCCACAGATACGCAGTATTTT. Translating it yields CASTRDSPTDTQYF.

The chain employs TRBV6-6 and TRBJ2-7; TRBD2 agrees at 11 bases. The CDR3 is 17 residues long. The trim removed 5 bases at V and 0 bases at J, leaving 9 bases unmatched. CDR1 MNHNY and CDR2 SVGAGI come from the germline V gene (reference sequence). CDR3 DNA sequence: TGTGCCAGCAGTCCACACCTAGCGGGAGGTATCTCCTACGAGCAGTACTTC. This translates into CASSPHLAGGISYEQYF.

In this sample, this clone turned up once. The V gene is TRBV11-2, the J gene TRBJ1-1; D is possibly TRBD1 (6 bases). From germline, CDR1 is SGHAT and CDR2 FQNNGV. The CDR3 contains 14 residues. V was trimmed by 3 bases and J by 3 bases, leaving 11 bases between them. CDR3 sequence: CASSLSRGDTEAFF. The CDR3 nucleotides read TGTGCCAGCAGCTTGAGCAGGGGTGACACTGAAGCTTTCTTT.